Described below is a single TCR beta chain sequence and its context. This clone was seen a handful of times. Its target antigen remains unknown. Base qualities were left out, and no much larger clone turns up one base away. This sample is drawn from a study of control samples from healthy donors and cancer patients (dated by TCRdb to 2019 to 2021). The CDR3, from cysteine to phenylalanine, totals 16 residues. Just CDR3 DNA is preserved here, 48 bases in frame from base 1. The germline V gene supplies CDR1 MDHEN and CDR2 SYDVKM. The V end gives up 7 bases and the J end 2 bases, leaving 10 bases in the junction not matched to a gene. Libraries were prepared through the immunoSEQ multiplex PCR assay. TCRdb provides this immuneACCESS table in a form limited to in-frame rearrangements. Some clones are lacking; in checked studies, under half of them reflect an unresolved V gene, and why the rest are absent is not known. The sample data list around 140,000 clones, and under 90% of these were observed just once. The ten largest clones take up approximately 8% of the sample.

This TCR came from a man aged 45-65 years with head and neck cancer. Material: PBMCs. Rearrangement joined TRBV28 to TRBJ2-3; TRBD1 agrees with 9 junctional bases. The nucleotide sequence reads TGTGCCAGCACCCCGGACAGGGGTGCTTACACAGATACGCAGTATTTT. Translated, this gives CASTPDRGAYTDTQYF.